The 11 T cell receptor beta chains listed next were all sequenced from one sample in a study of cytomegalovirus exposure and HLA in healthy donors. The PCR ran on 60 Vbeta and 13 Jbeta primers. Sequencing used immunoSEQ multiplex PCR; TCRdb keeps in-frame clones, though not all of them. Here the sample spans 75,000 to 100,000 clones, roughly 79% being singletons. What was sequenced was PBMCs. The receptors were sampled from a female donor in good health and CMV-seropositive.

The V gene is TRBV4-2, the J gene TRBJ1-5; 9 nucleotides line up with TRBD1. Germline V lookup: CDR1 LGHNA, CDR2 YNFKEQ. The V gene end was trimmed by 3 bases and the J gene end by 4 bases; junction bases not matched to a gene: 7. The CDR3 runs to 16 residues. Here the CDR3 reads CASSHETGQGNQPQHF. As DNA, the CDR3 is TGTGCCAGCAGCCATGAGACGGGACAGGGAAATCAGCCCCAGCATTTT.

This sequence joins TRBV19 and TRBJ2-2, with D possibly being TRBD1 (5 bases). The CDR3 consists of 14 residues. The germline gives CDR1 LNHDA, CDR2 SQIVND (reference sequence). Deletions cut 4 bases from V and 1 base from J, with 7 bases between. In nucleotides, the CDR3 is TGTGCCAGTAGTAGCGACAGGAACACCGGGGAGCTGTTTTTT. As protein: CASSSDRNTGELFF.

V gene TRBV7-2 combines with J gene TRBJ1-1; no clear D gene. The CDR3 runs to 13 residues. Germline-derived CDR1 and CDR2 are SGHTA and FQGNSA. V lost 2 bases and J lost 5, with 9 bases in between. Written as DNA, the CDR3 is TGTGCCAGCAGCTTACTCTACGGTACTGAAGCTTTCTTT. It yields the protein CASSLLYGTEAFF.

The CDR3 DNA is TGTGCCAGCAGTTTCGCAGGAGGAGATCCTGAAGCTTTCTTT. Translating gives CASSFAGGDPEAFF. V is TRBV9 and J is TRBJ1-1, with D unresolved. The ends were cut back, 5 bases at V and 6 bases at J, with 17 bases in the middle. Germline V gives CDR1 SGDLS, CDR2 YYNGEE. The CDR3 length is 14 residues.

This chain joins TRBV28 and TRBJ2-7; 7 nucleotides agree with TRBD2. V lost 5 bases and J lost 0; bases outside the gene matches: 13. Per germline, CDR1 MDHEN and CDR2 SYDVKM. This CDR3 region has 17 residues. The CDR3: CASSPINRGLRSYEQYF. The CDR3 DNA reads as TGTGCCAGCAGTCCGATCAATCGGGGACTACGCTCCTACGAGCAGTACTTC.

This chain uses TRBV6-1 with TRBJ1-4; 9 bases fit TRBD1. Germline loops: CDR1 MNHNS, CDR2 SASEGT. The CDR3 sequence is 14 residues long. With 6 bases clipped from V and 8 bases from J, the junction kept 7 bases outside the gene matches. The CDR3 protein is CASRGTGLGEKLFF. DNA of the CDR3: TGTGCCAGCAGGGGGACAGGGCTTGGGGAAAAACTGTTTTTT.

J is TRBJ2-5 and V is TRBV4-1; D may be TRBD2 (6 bases). Judging by the DNA end, TRBJ2-7 fits better; the J call may be wrong. Germline CDR1 is MGHRA and CDR2 is YSYEKL. The length of the CDR3 is 16 residues. CDR3 sequence reads: CASSFSAGDGGYEQYF. The CDR3 bases are TGCGCCAGCAGCTTCTCAGCGGGTGATGGGGGTTACGAGCAGTACTTC.

This chain links TRBV11-2 with TRBJ1-4, with D unclear. Germline lookup yields CDR1 SGHAT and CDR2 FQNNGV. This CDR3 spans 15 amino acids. V lost 3 bases and J lost 7, with 15 bases in between. The CDR3 DNA reads TGTGCCAGCAGCTTGGCCGTTGAGGGTGGTGAAAAACTGTTTTTT. It encodes CASSLAVEGGEKLFF.

This clone was recorded only once. This sequence joins TRBV2 and TRBJ2-7; TRBD1 agrees at 8 bases. CDR1 and CDR2 (germline): SNHLY, FYNNEI. The CDR3 totals 13 residues. The V segment lost 6 bases and the J segment 4 bases; nucleotides outside the gene matches: 5. The CDR3 spells CASRKDREYEQYF. CDR3 DNA: TGTGCCAGCAGAAAGGACAGGGAGTACGAGCAGTACTTC.

This clone is a singleton in its sample. The rearrangement links TRBV7-9 to TRBJ1-1, with 11 positions matching TRBD1. Trimming at V came to 4 bases and at J to 7 bases, leaving 11 bases not matched to a gene. Germline values: CDR1 SEHNR, CDR2 FQNEAQ (reference sequence). The CDR3 consists of 16 residues. CDR3 DNA sequence: TGTGCCAGCAGCTCTCGGACAGGGGGCTCGTTTATTGAAGCTTTCTTT. Protein product: CASSSRTGGSFIEAFF.

As regards this clone: Because the CDR3 is missing its conserved closing phenylalanine or tryptophan, this is likely a read error. The DNA is left out, because the CDR3 cannot be placed on it with certainty; the CDR3 is given as TCRdb lists it. The chain recombines TRBV27 with TRBJ2-3; TRBD2, the table's D call, lacks a check against the DNA. Germline-derived CDR1 and CDR2 are MNHEY and SMNVEV (reference sequence). The CDR3 length equals 10 residues, ends included. CDR3 loop: CASSSRDYYI.